The 24 T cell receptor beta chains below were found in one sample sequenced in a study of T cell changes during pregnancy in multiple sclerosis. Assay used: immunoSEQ multiplex PCR; TCRdb lists only in-frame clones, some missing. The sample includes tens of thousands of clones, roughly 93% of them seen just once. The sample in question was peripheral blood, obtained in the second trimester of pregnancy. The source of these receptors is a female donor with multiple sclerosis, enrolled in a pregnancy study.

The count of this clone is one. The chain recombines TRBV19 with TRBJ2-6; TRBD1 agrees at 7 bases. V shed 6 bases and J 2 bases; nucleotides not matched to a gene: 4. Looked up from germline, CDR1 is LNHDA and CDR2 is SQIVND (reference sequence). The CDR3 totals 15 residues. The CDR3 nucleotides read TGTGCCAGTAGGGGGCAGGGGGCTGGGGCCAACGTCCTGACTTTC. The encoded protein is CASRGQGAGANVLTF.

The chain employs TRBV18 and TRBJ1-4; no firm D call. V was shortened by 6 bases and J by 4 bases, with 9 bases between the two germline ends. The CDR3 has 13 amino acids. Germline loops: CDR1 KGHSH, CDR2 LQKENI. Here the CDR3 DNA reads TGTGCCAGCTCCGGAGGACTTAATGAAAAACTGTTTTTT. It is translated as CASSGGLNEKLFF. Full variable domain (missing parts from reference TRBV18 and TRBJ1-4): NAGVMQNPRHLVRRRGQEARLRCSPMKGHSHVYWYRQLPEEGLKFMVYLQKENIIDESGMPKERFSAEFPKEGPSILRIQQVVRGDSAAYFCASSGGLNEKLFFGSGTQLSVL.

This chain connects TRBV6-4 to TRBJ1-1; 9 positions agree with TRBD1. The CDR3 consists of 17 residues. Germline-derived CDR1 and CDR2 are MRHNA and SNTAGT. Trimming at V came to 6 bases and at J to 1 base, leaving 12 bases not matched to a gene. The CDR3 bases are TGTGCCAGCAGGGAAAGACAGGGGGAGCGACGGAACACTGAAGCTTTCTTT. Residues: CASRERQGERRNTEAFF.

For the CDR3, the DNA is TGTGCCAGCAGTTACGATTCTAGTATTGATCAGCCCCAGCATTTT. It specifies CASSYDSSIDQPQHF. The chain is built from TRBV6-5 and TRBJ1-5; no reliable D call. Trimming shortened V by 2 bases and J by 5 bases, and 13 bases separated the two germline ends. This CDR3 spans 15 amino acids. Germline loops: CDR1 MNHEY, CDR2 SVGAGI.

This chain links TRBV19 with TRBJ2-7, with 9 positions matching TRBD1. Germline V lookup: CDR1 LNHDA, CDR2 SQIVND (reference sequence). With V trimmed by 3 bases and J by 7 bases, 10 bases remained unmatched. This CDR3 contains 15 residues. The CDR3 DNA is TGTGCCAGTAGTATGACCGGGACAGGGTTTTGGGAGCAGTACTTC. As protein: CASSMTGTGFWEQYF.

CDR3 residues: CASSTIAGYWGETQYF. In DNA form, the CDR3 reads TGTGCCAGCAGCACAATAGCGGGCTACTGGGGGGAGACCCAGTACTTC. This chain connects TRBV9 to TRBJ2-5, with 7 bases matching TRBD2. The germline V gene has CDR1 SGDLS and CDR2 YYNGEE. CDR3 size: 16 residues. V trimming: 4 bases; J trimming: 5 bases; junction bases outside the gene matches: 14.

This CDR3 reads CASSEDLLEASEQYF. The CDR3 nucleotides are TGTGCCAGCAGCGAAGATCTCCTAGAGGCCTCCGAGCAGTACTTC. The chain links TRBV6-4 to TRBJ2-7, with D uncertain. This CDR3 region has 15 residues. Germline V gene lookup returns CDR1 MRHNA and CDR2 SNTAGT. V was pared by 6 bases and J by 6 bases, with 21 bases between.

This chain links TRBV11-3 with TRBJ2-3; 8 bases agree with TRBD2. Germline loops: CDR1 SGHNT, CDR2 YENEEA. The CDR3 contains 19 residues. V lost 1 base, J lost 4 bases, and 16 bases stayed unmatched. The CDR3 DNA is TGTGCCAGCAGCTTAGTCTGGCGTCGTAAAGCGGGAGAGCCAGATACGCAGTATTTT. Amino acids: CASSLVWRRKAGEPDTQYF.

This sequence joins TRBV5-4 and TRBJ1-4; 9 nucleotides align to TRBD1. The CDR3 has 16 residues. Per germline, CDR1 SGHNT and CDR2 YYREEE (reference sequence). J gave up 0 bases and V 1 base, and 1 base lay outside the gene matches. In DNA, the CDR3 is TGTGCCAGCAGCTTGACAGGGGGCGCAACTAATGAAAAACTGTTTTTT. It yields the protein CASSLTGGATNEKLFF.

This chain connects TRBV19 to TRBJ2-3; TRBD2 matches at 10 bases. The J segment lost 4 bases and the V segment lost 3 bases, leaving 4 bases of the junction unmatched. The CDR3 totals 15 residues. CDR1 and CDR2 (germline): LNHDA, SQIVND (reference sequence). The CDR3: CASSILAGVPDTQYF. As DNA, the CDR3 is TGTGCCAGTAGTATCCTAGCGGGAGTGCCAGATACGCAGTATTTT.

V and J are TRBV28 and TRBJ1-2; maybe TRBD1 (5 bases). The CDR3 spans 15 residues. Per germline, CDR1 MDHEN and CDR2 SYDVKM. Between the trimmed V and J ends, which lost 3 bases and 10 bases, there was a span of 21 bases. This chain's CDR3 is CASSFGGSGSSLYTF. Written as DNA, the CDR3 is TGTGCCAGCAGTTTTGGGGGGTCAGGGTCTTCCCTCTACACCTTC.

This sequence joins TRBV2 and TRBJ1-3; unclear D gene. The CDR3 runs to 13 residues. Trimming left V 8 bases short and J 3 bases short, with 11 bases between. Germline CDR1 SNHLY, CDR2 FYNNEI. CDR3 protein: CASDRGSGNTIYF. The CDR3 DNA follows: TGTGCCAGCGACCGAGGGAGTGGAAACACCATATATTTT.

The chain uses TRBV4-3 and TRBJ2-1, with 12 bases that match TRBD2. The ends lost 0 bases at V and 2 bases at J; junction bases unmatched: 5. This CDR3 spans 18 amino acids. Looked up from germline, CDR1 is LGHNA and CDR2 is YSLEER. The CDR3 DNA is TGCGCCAGCAGCCAAGATCCTAGCGGGAGGGTGGCCTACAATGAGCAGTTCTTC. Translated: CASSQDPSGRVAYNEQFF.

The chain has TRBV19 and TRBJ1-5; no firm D call. Trimming removed 6 bases from V and 1 base from J, with 10 bases in between. The CDR3 length is 14 residues. The germline gives CDR1 LNHDA, CDR2 SQIVND (reference sequence). The CDR3, as DNA: TGTGCCAGTAGGGTTCTAGCGAGCAATCAGCCCCAGCATTTT. Protein sequence: CASRVLASNQPQHF.

This chain uses TRBV28 with TRBJ1-2, with 11 bases fitting TRBD1. CDR3 length equals 15 residues. After removal of 4 bases from V and 4 bases from J, the junction contained 5 bases not matched to a gene. Germline V CDR1 and CDR2: MDHEN, SYDVKM. Here the CDR3 reads CASSWGTGGLYGYTF. Written as DNA, the CDR3 is TGTGCCAGCAGTTGGGGGACAGGGGGTCTCTATGGCTACACCTTC.

The V gene is TRBV5-8, the J gene TRBJ2-5; possibly TRBD2 for D (6 bases). Looked up from germline, CDR1 is SGHTS and CDR2 is YDEGEE. Trimming cost V 4 bases and J 5 bases, with 18 bases left between them. There are 15 residues in the CDR3. Written as DNA, the CDR3 is TGTGCCAGCAGCAGCACGGGAGCGCTTGGGGAGACCCAGTACTTC. Its protein is CASSSTGALGETQYF.

This sequence joins TRBV6-4 and TRBJ2-1; 7 positions agree with TRBD1. V gave up 6 bases and J gave up 5 bases; unmatched junction bases: 19. This CDR3 is built from 18 residues. From germline, CDR1 is MRHNA and CDR2 SNTAGT. This CDR3 is CASSPGTALGSKHNEQFF. Here the CDR3 DNA reads TGTGCCAGCAGCCCCGGGACAGCCCTTGGTTCCAAACACAATGAGCAGTTCTTC.

The chain couples TRBV19 to TRBJ2-5, with D tentatively TRBD1 (6 bases). The germline CDR1 and CDR2 sequences are LNHDA and SQIVND (reference sequence). V was cut by 5 bases and J by 0 bases, with 16 bases left in between. This CDR3 comprises 16 residues. CDR3 DNA sequence: TGTGCCAGTAGTTCCCGTAGGCAGGGGAACCAAGAGACCCAGTACTTC. Its translation is CASSSRRQGNQETQYF.

This chain uses TRBV19 with TRBJ2-1; D gene uncertain. Germline-derived CDR1 and CDR2 are LNHDA and SQIVND (reference sequence). The CDR3 runs 14 residues. V was shortened by 0 bases and J by 8 bases, with 11 bases between the two germline ends. CDR3 DNA: TGTGCCAGTAGTATAGATCTCCCTGTCGATGAGCAGTTCTTC. It is translated as CASSIDLPVDEQFF.

In its sample, this clone was seen once. The genes are TRBV6-5 and TRBJ2-1, with 11 nucleotides matching TRBD2. CDR1 MNHEY and CDR2 SVGAGI come from the germline V gene. Trimming at V came to 4 bases and at J to 4 bases, leaving 3 bases not matched to a gene. CDR3 size: 15 residues. The CDR3 DNA reads TGTGCCAGCAGTTCCAGGACTAGCGGGTACAATGAGCAGTTCTTC. As protein: CASSSRTSGYNEQFF.

The gene calls are TRBV5-4 and TRBJ2-7; no clear D gene. Trimming left V 0 bases short and J 0 bases short, with 7 bases between. The CDR3 has 14 amino acids. Germline lookup yields CDR1 SGHNT and CDR2 YYREEE (reference sequence). CDR3 nucleotides: TGTGCCAGCAGCTTGGTTCCCAACTCCTACGAGCAGTACTTC. It translates to CASSLVPNSYEQYF. The full variable domain, in which reference TRBV5-4 and TRBJ2-7 provide the parts outside the CDR3, is ETGVTQSPTHLIKTRGQQVTLRCSSQSGHNTVSWYQQALGQGPQFIFQYYREEENGRGNFPPRFSGLQFPNYSSELNVNALELDDSALYLCASSLVPNSYEQYFGPGTRLTVT.

The chain combines TRBV28 with TRBJ2-7; D is unresolved. Trimming removed 2 bases from V and 0 bases from J, with 5 bases in between. This CDR3 has 13 amino acids. In germline, CDR1 is MDHEN, CDR2 SYDVKM. The CDR3 reads CASSLSYSYEQYF. The CDR3 DNA reads as TGTGCCAGCAGTTTAAGCTACTCCTACGAGCAGTACTTC.

V and J are TRBV4-3 and TRBJ2-5; the D gene is possibly TRBD2 (6 bases). The CDR3 extends over 15 amino acids. V was pared by 1 base and J by 5 bases, with 14 bases between. Germline CDR1 is LGHNA and CDR2 is YSLEER. CDR3 region: CASSQGSGLAETQYF. CDR3 DNA: TGCGCCAGCAGCCAAGGAAGCGGGCTAGCGGAGACCCAGTACTTC.

V usage is TRBV5-1 and J usage is TRBJ2-5; tentative D call: TRBD2 (6 bases). This CDR3 is built from 13 residues. The ends were cut back, 4 bases at V and 1 base at J, with 8 bases in the middle. Germline V CDR1 and CDR2: SGHRS, YFSETQ. As DNA, the CDR3 is TGCGCCAGCAGCGGCGGGGTCCAAGAGACCCAGTACTTC. Residues: CASSGGVQETQYF.